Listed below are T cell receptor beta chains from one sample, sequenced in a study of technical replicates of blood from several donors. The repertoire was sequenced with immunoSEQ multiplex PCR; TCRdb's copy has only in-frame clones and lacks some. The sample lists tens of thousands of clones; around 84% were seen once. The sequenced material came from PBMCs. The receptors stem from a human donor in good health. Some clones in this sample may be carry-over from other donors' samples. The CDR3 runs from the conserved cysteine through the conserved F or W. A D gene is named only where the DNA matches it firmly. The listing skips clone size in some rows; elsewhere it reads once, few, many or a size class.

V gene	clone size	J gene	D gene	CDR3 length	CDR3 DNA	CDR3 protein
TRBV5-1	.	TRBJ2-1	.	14	TGCGCCAGCAGCTTGTCGTCAGGGATGAATGAGCAGTTCTTC	CASSLSSGMNEQFF
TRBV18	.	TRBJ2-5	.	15	TGTGCCAGCTCTAGAGGAGACAGAAGACAAGAGACCCAGTACTTC	CASSRGDRRQETQYF
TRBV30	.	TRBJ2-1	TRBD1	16	TGTGCCTGGGGTGAATTACCGGGACAGGGAGTGAATGAGCAGTTCTTC	CAWGELPGQGVNEQFF
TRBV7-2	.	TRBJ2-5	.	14	TGTGCCAGCAGCTTAGATACTCGAAAAGAGACCCAGTACTTC	CASSLDTRKETQYF
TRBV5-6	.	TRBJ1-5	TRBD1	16	TGTGCCAGCAGCCAAGCGTTGGGCAGGGGGAATCAGCCCCAGCATTTT	CASSQALGRGNQPQHF
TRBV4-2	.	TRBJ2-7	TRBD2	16	TGTGCCAGCAGCCAGGGACTAGCGGGGGCCATCTACGAGCAGTACTTC	CASSQGLAGAIYEQYF
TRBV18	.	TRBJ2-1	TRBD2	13	TGTGCCAGCTCACCACTCGCGGGAGCTGAGCAGTTCTTC	CASSPLAGAEQFF
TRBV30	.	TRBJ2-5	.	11	TGTGCCTGGGGTGGGGCGGAGACCCAGTACTTC	CAWGGAETQYF
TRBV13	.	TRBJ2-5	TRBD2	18	TGTGCCAGCAGCCCCCAAAGACTAGCGGGGGGACAAAAAGAGACCCAGTACTTC	CASSPQRLAGGQKETQYF
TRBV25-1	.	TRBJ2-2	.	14	TGTGCCAGCAGTGACAGATCGAACACCGGGGAGCTGTTTTTT	CASSDRSNTGELFF
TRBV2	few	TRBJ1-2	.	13	TGTGCCAGCAGTTCGGACGGGGGCTATGGCTACACCTTC	CASSSDGGYGYTF